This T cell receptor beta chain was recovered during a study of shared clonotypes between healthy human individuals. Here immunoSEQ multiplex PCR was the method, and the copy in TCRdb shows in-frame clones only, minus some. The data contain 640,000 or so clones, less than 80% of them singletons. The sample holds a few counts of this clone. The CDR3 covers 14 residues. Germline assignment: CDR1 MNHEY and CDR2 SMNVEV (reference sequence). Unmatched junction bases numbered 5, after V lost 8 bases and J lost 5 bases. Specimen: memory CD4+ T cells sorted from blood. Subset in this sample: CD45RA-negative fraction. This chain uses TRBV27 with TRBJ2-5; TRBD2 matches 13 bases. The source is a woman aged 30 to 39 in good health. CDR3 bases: TGTGCCAGCCGAACACTAGCGGGAGGGGAGACCCAGTACTTC. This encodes CASRTLAGGETQYF.